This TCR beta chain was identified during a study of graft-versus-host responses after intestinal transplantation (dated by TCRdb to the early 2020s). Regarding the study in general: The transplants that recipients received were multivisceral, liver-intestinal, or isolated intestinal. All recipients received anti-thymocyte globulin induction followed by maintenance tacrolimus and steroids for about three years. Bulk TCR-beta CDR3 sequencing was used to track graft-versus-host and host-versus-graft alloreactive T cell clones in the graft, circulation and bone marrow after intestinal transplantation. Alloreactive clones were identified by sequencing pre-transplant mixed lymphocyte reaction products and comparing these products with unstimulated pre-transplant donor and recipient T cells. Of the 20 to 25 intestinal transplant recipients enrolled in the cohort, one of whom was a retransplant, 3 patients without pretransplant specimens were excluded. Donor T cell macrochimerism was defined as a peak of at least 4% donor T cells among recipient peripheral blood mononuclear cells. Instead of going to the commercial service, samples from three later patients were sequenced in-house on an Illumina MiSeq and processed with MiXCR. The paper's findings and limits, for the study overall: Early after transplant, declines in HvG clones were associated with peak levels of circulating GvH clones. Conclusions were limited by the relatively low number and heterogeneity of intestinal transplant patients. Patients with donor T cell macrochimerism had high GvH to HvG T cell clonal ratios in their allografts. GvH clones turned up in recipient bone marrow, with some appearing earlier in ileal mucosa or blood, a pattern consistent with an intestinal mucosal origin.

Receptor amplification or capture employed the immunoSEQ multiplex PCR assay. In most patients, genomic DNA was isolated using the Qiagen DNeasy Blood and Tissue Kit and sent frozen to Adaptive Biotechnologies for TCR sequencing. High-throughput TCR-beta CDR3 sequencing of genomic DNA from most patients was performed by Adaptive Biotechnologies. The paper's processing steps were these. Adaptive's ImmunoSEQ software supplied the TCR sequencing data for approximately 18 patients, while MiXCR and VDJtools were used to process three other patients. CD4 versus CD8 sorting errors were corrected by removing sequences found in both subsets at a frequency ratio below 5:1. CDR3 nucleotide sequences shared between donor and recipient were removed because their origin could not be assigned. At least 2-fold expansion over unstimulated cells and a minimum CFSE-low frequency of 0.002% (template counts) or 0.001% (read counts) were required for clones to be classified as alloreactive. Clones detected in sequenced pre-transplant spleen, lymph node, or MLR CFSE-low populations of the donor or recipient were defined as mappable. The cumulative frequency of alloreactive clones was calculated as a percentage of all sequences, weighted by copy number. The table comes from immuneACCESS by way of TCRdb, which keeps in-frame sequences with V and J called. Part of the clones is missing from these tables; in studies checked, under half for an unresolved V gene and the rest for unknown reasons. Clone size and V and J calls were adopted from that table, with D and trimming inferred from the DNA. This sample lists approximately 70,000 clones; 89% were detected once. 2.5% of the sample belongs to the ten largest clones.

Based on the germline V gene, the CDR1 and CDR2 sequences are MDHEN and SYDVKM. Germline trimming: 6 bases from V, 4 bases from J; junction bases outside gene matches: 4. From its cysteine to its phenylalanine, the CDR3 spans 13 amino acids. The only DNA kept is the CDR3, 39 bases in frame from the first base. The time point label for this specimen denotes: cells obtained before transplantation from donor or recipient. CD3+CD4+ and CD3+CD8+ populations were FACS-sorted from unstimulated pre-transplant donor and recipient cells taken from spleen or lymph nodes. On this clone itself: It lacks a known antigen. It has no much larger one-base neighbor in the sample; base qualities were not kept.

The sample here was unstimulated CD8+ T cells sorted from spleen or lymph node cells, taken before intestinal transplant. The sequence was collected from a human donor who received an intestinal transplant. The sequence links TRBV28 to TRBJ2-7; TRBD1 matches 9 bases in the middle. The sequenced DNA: TGTGCCAGCAGCCCGGGACAGGGATACGAGCAGTACTTC. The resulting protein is CASSPGQGYEQYF.